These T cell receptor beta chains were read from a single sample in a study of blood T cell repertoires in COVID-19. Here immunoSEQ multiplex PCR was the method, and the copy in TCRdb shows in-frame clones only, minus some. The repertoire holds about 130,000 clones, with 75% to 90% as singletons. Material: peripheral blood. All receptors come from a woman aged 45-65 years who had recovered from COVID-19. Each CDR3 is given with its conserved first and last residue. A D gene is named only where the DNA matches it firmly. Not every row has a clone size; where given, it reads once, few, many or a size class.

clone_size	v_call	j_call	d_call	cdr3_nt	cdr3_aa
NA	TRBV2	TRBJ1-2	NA	TGTGCCAGCAGTTGGACAGAAGTGGGAGGCTACACCTTC	CASSWTEVGGYTF
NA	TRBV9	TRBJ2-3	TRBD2	TGTGCCAGCAGCGTCCTAGCGGGAGAGGTTTCTGGAGATACGCAGTATTTT	CASSVLAGEVSGDTQYF
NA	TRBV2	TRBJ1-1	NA	TGTGCCAGCAACACACCCAGGGCCGTGAACACTGAAGCTTTCTTT	CASNTPRAVNTEAFF
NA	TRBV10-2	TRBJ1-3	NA	TGCGCCAGCACCCAGTGGGAGGGTTTCTCTGGAAACACCATATATTTT	CASTQWEGFSGNTIYF
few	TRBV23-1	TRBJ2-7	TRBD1	TGCGCCAGCAGTCTTAGGACAGGGGGCACACCCATATACGAGCAGTACTTC	CASSLRTGGTPIYEQYF
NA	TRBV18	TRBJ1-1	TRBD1	TGTGCCAGCTCACCCCAGGGGGTGAACACTGAAGCTTTCTTT	CASSPQGVNTEAFF
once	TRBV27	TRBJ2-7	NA	TGTGCCAGCAGTTCCGGGGTATCTTCCTACGAGCAGTACTTC	CASSSGVSSYEQYF
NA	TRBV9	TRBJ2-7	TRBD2	TGTGCCAGCAGCGTAGGAGGGCTAGCGGGGTCCTACGAGCAGTACTTC	CASSVGGLAGSYEQYF
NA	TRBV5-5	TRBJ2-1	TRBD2	TGTGCCAGCAGCTGGGACCCACTAGCGTACAATGAGCAGTTCTTC	CASSWDPLAYNEQFF
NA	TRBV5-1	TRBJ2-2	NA	TGCGCCAGCATGCAGGCCGGGGAGCTGTTTTTT	CASMQAGELFF
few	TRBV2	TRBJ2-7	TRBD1	TGTGCCAGCAAAAGGACAGGGACCTACGAGCAGTACTTC	CASKRTGTYEQYF
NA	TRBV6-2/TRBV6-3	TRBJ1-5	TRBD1	TGTGCCAGCAGTTACCCGGGACAGGTGGTGAATCAGCCCCAGCATTTT	CASSYPGQVVNQPQHF
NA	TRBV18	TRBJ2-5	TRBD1	TGTGCCAGCCACCGGGACAGGGGAGAGACCCAGTACTTC	CASHRDRGETQYF
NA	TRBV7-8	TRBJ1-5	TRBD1	TGTGCCAGCAGCGGGGCTGGACAGGGCCGAAATCAGCCCCAGCATTTT	CASSGAGQGRNQPQHF
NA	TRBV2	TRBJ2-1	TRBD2	TGTGCCAGCAGTCGACTAGCGGGGTACAATGAGCAGTTCTTC	CASSRLAGYNEQFF
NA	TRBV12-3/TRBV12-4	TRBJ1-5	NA	TGTGCCAGCAGTTGGGGGGATTATCAGCCCCAGCATTTT	CASSWGDYQPQHF
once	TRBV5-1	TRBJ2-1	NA	TGCGCCAGCAGCCTCGGACAGCCATACAATGAGCAGTTCTTC	CASSLGQPYNEQFF
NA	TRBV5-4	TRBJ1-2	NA	TGTGCCAGCAGCACTCAGGGTGTCTATGGCTACACCTTC	CASSTQGVYGYTF
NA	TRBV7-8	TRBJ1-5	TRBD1	TGTGCCAGCAGCTCAAATCGCAGGGGACAGCGTAATCAGCCCCAGCATTTT	CASSSNRRGQRNQPQHF
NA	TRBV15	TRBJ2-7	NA	TGTGCCACCAGCAGAGATCCCCGGGAGCCGAAGCAGTACTTC	CATSRDPREPKQYF
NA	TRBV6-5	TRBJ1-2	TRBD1	TGTGCCAGCACCCGAGACAGGGACTATGGCTACACCTTC	CASTRDRDYGYTF
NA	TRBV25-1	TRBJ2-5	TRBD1	TGTGCCAGCAGTGCAAACAGGGGGTCAACGGAGACCCAGTACTTC	CASSANRGSTETQYF
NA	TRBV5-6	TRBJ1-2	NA	TGTGCCAGCAGCTTTCTATTTTACTCTAACTATGGCTACACCTTC	CASSFLFYSNYGYTF
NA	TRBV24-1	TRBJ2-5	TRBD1	TGTGCCACCAGATCAGGGGGCCTCCAAGAGACCCAGTACTTC	CATRSGGLQETQYF
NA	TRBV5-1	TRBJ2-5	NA	TGCGCCAGCAGCCCCCCAGGGGCAGAGACCCAGTACTTC	CASSPPGAETQYF
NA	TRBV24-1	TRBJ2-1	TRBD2	TGTGCCACCAGTGATTTTCTAGCGGGAGGGAACAATGAGCAGTTCTTC	CATSDFLAGGNNEQFF
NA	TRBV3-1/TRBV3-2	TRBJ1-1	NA	TGTGCCAGCAGCCAAGCTGCGGAGAACACTGAAGCTTTCTTT	CASSQAAENTEAFF
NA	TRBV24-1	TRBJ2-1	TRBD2	TGTGCCACCAGTGATTTGGCCGGGACTAGTGACTACAATGAGCAGTTCTTC	CATSDLAGTSDYNEQFF
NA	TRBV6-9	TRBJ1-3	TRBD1	TGTGCCCTCCCCCGGGACAGGAAGGACGGAAACACCATATATTTT	CALPRDRKDGNTIYF
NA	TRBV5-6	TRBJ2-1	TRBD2	TGTGCCAGCAGCCCCCACGGGGGGTCCTACAATGAGCAGTTCTTC	CASSPHGGSYNEQFF
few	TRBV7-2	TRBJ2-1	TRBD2	TGTGCCAGCAGCTTAGCTAAATTAAGCGGGAGGCTCTACAATGAGCAGTTCTTC	CASSLAKLSGRLYNEQFF
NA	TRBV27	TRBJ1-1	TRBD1	TGTGCCAGCAGTCTCTTGGGACAGGGGGTTACTGAAGCTTTCTTT	CASSLLGQGVTEAFF
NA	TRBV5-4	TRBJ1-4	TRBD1	TGTGCCAGCCATTCGGCAGGGGGGAATGAAAAACTGTTTTTT	CASHSAGGNEKLFF
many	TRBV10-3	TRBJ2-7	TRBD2	TGTGCCATCAGTGAGAAGGGGGGACTAGCGCTCGAGCAGTACTTC	CAISEKGGLALEQYF
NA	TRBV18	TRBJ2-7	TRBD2	TGTGCCAGCTCCCCAAGCGGGGGTGGGGACTACGAGCAGTACTTC	CASSPSGGGDYEQYF
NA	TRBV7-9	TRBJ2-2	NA	TGTGCCAGCAGCCTCAGGGTTTCCGGGGAGCTGTTTTTT	CASSLRVSGELFF
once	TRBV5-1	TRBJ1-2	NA	TGCGCCAGCAGCTGGGGACGCGGGGACTATGGCTACACCTTC	CASSWGRGDYGYTF
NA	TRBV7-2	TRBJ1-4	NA	TGTGCCAGCAGCTTCCGCAGGGGAAATAATGAAAAACTGTTTTTT	CASSFRRGNNEKLFF
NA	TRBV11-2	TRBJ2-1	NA	TGTGCCAGCAGCTTCGCCTCGAGCTCCTACAATGAGCAGTTCTTC	CASSFASSSYNEQFF
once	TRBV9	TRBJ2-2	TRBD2	TGTGCCAGCAGCGTCACCACTAGCGGGCACACCGGGGAGCTGTTTTTT	CASSVTTSGHTGELFF
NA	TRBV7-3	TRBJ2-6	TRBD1	TGTGCCAGCAGCTTAAGACCGACAGGGAGCGCGACTGGGGCCAACGTCCTGACTTTC	CASSLRPTGSATGANVLTF
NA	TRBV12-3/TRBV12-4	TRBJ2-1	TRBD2	TGTGCCAGCAGACTCGGACTAGCGGGGGAGCAGTTCTTC	CASRLGLAGEQFF
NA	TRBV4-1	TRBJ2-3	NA	TGCGCCAGCAGCCAAGCTGGGAGGTACAGCAATGGTACGCAGTATTTT	CASSQAGRYSNGTQYF